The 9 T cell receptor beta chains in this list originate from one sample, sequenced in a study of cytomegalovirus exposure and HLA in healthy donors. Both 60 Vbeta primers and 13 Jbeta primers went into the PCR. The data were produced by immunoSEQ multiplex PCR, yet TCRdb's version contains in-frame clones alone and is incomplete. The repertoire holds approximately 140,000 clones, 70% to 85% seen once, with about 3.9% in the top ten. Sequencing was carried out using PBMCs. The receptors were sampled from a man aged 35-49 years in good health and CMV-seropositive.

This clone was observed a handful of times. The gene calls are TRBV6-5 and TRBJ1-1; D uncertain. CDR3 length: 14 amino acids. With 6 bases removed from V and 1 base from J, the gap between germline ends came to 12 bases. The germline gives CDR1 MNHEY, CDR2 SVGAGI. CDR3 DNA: TGTGCCAGCAGCAAACTCCAACGGAACACTGAAGCTTTCTTT. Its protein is CASSKLQRNTEAFF.

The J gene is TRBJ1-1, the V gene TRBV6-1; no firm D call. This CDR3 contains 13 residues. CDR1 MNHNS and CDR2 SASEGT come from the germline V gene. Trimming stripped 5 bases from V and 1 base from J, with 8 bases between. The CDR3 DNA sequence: TGTGCCAGCAGTTGGTGGAGGAACACTGAAGCTTTCTTT. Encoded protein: CASSWWRNTEAFF.

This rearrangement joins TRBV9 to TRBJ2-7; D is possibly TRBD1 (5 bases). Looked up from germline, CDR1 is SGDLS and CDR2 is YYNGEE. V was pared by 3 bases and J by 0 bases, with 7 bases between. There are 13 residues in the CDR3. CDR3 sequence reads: CASSGTRSYEQYF. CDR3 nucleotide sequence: TGTGCCAGCAGCGGGACACGCTCCTACGAGCAGTACTTC.

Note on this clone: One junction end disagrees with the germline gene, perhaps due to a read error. CDR3 coding DNA: TGCAGCGTTGAAGAGAGACAGGGGCTGGGTAGCCGTTTC. It is translated as CSVEERQGLGSRF. V and J are TRBV29-1 and TRBJ1-2; 8 bases are a match to TRBD1. The CDR3 sequence is 13 residues long. Germline lookup yields CDR1 SQVTM and CDR2 ANQGSEA.

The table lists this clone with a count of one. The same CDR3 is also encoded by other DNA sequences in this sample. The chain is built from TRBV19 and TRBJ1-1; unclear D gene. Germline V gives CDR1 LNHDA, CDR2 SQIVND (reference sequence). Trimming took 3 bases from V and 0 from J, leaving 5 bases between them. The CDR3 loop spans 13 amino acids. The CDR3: CASSISVNTEAFF. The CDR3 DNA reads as TGTGCCAGTAGTATTTCCGTGAACACTGAAGCTTTCTTT. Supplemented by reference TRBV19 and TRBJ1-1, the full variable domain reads DGGITQSPKYLFRKEGQNVTLSCEQNLNHDAMYWYRQDPGQGLRLIYYSQIVNDFQKGDIAEGYSVSREKKESFPLTVTSAQKNPTAFYLCASSISVNTEAFFGQGTRLTVV.

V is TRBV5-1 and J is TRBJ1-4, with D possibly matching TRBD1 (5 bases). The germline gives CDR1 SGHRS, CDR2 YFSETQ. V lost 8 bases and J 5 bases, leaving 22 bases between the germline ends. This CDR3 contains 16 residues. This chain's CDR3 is CASQLQGSDSNEKLFF. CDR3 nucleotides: TGCGCCAGTCAACTCCAGGGATCTGACAGCAATGAAAAACTGTTTTTT.

The CDR3 nucleotides read TGTGCCAGCAGGGGCAGGGGTGATACGCAGTATTTT. It is translated as CASRGRGDTQYF. The chain joins TRBV2 to TRBJ2-3; maybe TRBD1 (6 bases). CDR1 is SNHLY, CDR2 FYNNEI, per germline. The CDR3 contains 12 residues. Between the trimmed V and J ends, which lost 6 bases and 6 bases, there was a span of 10 bases.

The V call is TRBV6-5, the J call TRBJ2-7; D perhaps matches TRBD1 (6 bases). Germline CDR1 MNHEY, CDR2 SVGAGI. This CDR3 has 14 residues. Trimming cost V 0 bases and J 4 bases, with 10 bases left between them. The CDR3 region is CASSYSAGVYEQYF. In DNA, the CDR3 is TGTGCCAGCAGTTACTCGGCAGGGGTGTACGAGCAGTACTTC.

CDR3: CASSIGIGGSGTGELFF. DNA for the CDR3: TGTGCCAGTAGTATAGGCATCGGGGGGTCGGGCACCGGGGAGCTGTTTTTT. The gene calls are TRBV19 and TRBJ2-2; 7 bases fit TRBD2. Trimming removed 1 base from V and 4 bases from J; junction bases left unmatched: 9. CDR3 length: 17 residues. CDR1 and CDR2 from the germline V gene are LNHDA and SQIVND (reference sequence).